The sequence of this TCR beta chain was determined in a study of blood T cells in healthy people across ages. Sample-barcoded 5' priming and a J-beta primer mix drove a second PCR of 7 to 11 cycles. TCRdb ran MiXCR on the 5' RACE reads and lists one entry per CDR3 protein. Of around 800,000 distinct CDR3 sequences in the sample, around 25% are singletons; the top ten hold 3%. Germline CDR1 reads SGHKS; CDR2 reads YYEKEE (reference sequence). Trimming removed 0 bases at V and 3 bases at J, with 9 bases between. This CDR3 is built from 14 residues. This clonotype was detected many times. Antigen specificity is unknown. Total RNA, at least 5 micrograms per sample, came from PBMCs. General study points: Naive CD4+ cell counts and diversity both ran higher in long-lived than in aged donors.

The same sample was also studied in work on T cells of mothers and their children. From that report: Normalized overlap was always slightly, never significantly, higher in related than unrelated mother-child pairs.

The V and J genes are TRBV5-5 and TRBJ2-5; D gene ambiguous. The receptor comes from a boy aged 5-17 years in good health. Material: blood. The CDR3 is CASSLVTGEETQYF. The CDR3 DNA reads as TGTGCCAGCAGCTTGGTGACCGGCGAAGAGACCCAGTACTTC.